The sequence of this T cell receptor (beta chain) was determined in a study of radiotherapy plus CTLA-4 blockade in lung cancer (dated by TCRdb to the late 2010s). Regarding the research as a whole: Among the enrolled patients, about 19% had an objective response, and about 29% reached disease control.

The investigation overall reported the following: TCR clones derived from tumors expanded in peripheral blood after treatment with radiotherapy and ipilimumab. The strongest predictors of response were reported to be early dynamic shifts in blood T cell clones along with a rise in serum interferon-beta following radiation.

Libraries were prepared through the immunoSEQ multiplex PCR assay. TCRdb re-hosts the immuneACCESS table, in-frame sequences only. Its copies lack some clones; in the studies checked, an unresolved V gene accounts for under half of them, and the cause for the rest is not known. The sample table records roughly 68,000 clones; more than 75% of these occur just once. The ten biggest clones cover under 9% of the sample. Comments on this clone: Its binding antigen is unknown. No clone much larger than this one lies a single base away; base qualities are absent.

The study evaluated CTLA-4 blockade (ipilimumab) given together with focal radiation therapy in patients who had chemo-refractory metastatic non-small-cell lung cancer. From the cysteine through the valine, the CDR3 covers 15 amino acids. The DNA shown is the 45-base CDR3, in frame from base 1. Sequencing was performed on peripheral blood, taken from a patient treated with radiotherapy plus ipilimumab. The source is a human donor with non-small cell lung cancer who had a complete response to radiotherapy plus ipilimumab. Recombination connected TRBV21-1 to TRBJ2-7; whether TRBD2, the table's D call, matches the DNA was not checked. TRBV21-1 is an annotated pseudogene. The DNA sequence is TGTGCCAGCAGGGAGCTAGCGACAAGCTCCTACGAGCAGTACGTC. The encoded protein is CASRELATSSYEQYV.